Below are 3 T cell receptor beta chains sequenced from a single sample in a study of T-cell memory formation after mild COVID-19. Each CDR3 protein gets one entry after TCRdb re-called the 5' RACE reads with MiXCR. Of roughly 350,000 distinct CDR3 sequences listed, approximately 27% are singletons. Material: PBMCs or a T cell subset sorted from them (not recorded which). These receptors came from an adult woman who had mild COVID-19 (a few samples of this study predate the infection). Cell type and time point are not known.

This clonotype was detected only a few times. V is TRBV7-6 and J is TRBJ2-3; 10 bases are shared with TRBD1. The CDR3 length is 16 residues. Germline CDR1 is SGHVS and CDR2 is FNYEAQ. V lost 2 bases, J lost 5 bases, and 7 bases stayed unmatched. The CDR3 region has the DNA TGTGCCAGCAGCTTAAGGACAGGGGGTGAGGGAGATACGCAGTATTTT. This gives the protein CASSLRTGGEGDTQYF.

The table lists this clonotype with a few counts. The genes are TRBV4-1 and TRBJ2-1, with TRBD2 matching over 8 bases. The CDR3 is 16 amino acids. With V trimmed by 0 bases and J by 5 bases, 6 bases remained unmatched. Germline V gene data show CDR1 as MGHRA and CDR2 as YSYEKL. The CDR3 loop reads CASSQDGAGANNEQFF. CDR3 DNA: TGCGCCAGCAGCCAAGACGGAGCGGGGGCAAACAATGAGCAGTTCTTC.

The rearrangement joins TRBV24-1 to TRBJ2-3, with unresolved D. Trimming pared 3 bases from V and 2 bases from J, leaving 11 bases between. There are 15 residues in the CDR3. Germline CDR1 KGHDR, CDR2 SFDVKD. CDR3 residues: CATSDVPDPTDTQYF. Here the CDR3 DNA reads TGTGCCACCAGTGATGTGCCTGACCCCACAGATACGCAGTATTTT.